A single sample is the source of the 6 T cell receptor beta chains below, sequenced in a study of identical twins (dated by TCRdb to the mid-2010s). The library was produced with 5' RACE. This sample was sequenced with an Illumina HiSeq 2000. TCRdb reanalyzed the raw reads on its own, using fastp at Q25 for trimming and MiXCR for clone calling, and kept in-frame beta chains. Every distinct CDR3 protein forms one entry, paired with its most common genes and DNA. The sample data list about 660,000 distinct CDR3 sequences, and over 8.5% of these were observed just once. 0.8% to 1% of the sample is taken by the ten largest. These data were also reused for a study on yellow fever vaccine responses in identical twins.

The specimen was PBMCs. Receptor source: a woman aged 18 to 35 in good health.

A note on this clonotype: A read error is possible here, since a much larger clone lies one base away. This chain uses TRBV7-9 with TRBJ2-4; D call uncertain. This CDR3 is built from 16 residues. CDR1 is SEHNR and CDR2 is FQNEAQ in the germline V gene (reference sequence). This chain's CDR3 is CASSLGAVYDKSIQYF. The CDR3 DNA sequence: TGTGCCAGCAGCTTAGGGGCGGTCTATGACAAAAGCATTCAGTACTTC.

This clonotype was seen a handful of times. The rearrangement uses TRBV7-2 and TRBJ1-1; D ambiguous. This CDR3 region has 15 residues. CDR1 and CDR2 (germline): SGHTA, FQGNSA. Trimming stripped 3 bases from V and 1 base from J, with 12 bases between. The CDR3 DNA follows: TGTGCCAGCAGCTTCCCAATGAAAGGGAACACTGAAGCTTTCTTT. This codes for CASSFPMKGNTEAFF.

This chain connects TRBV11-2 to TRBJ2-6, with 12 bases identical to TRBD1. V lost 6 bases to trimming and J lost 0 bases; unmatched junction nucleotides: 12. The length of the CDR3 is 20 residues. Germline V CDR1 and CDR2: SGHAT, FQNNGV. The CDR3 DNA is TGTGCCAGCAGGCGGGACAGGGGGCGCGGGAGCGTCTCTGGGGCCAACGTCCTGACTTTC. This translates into CASRRDRGRGSVSGANVLTF.

The CDR3 spells CASGSARGANTGELFF. The CDR3 DNA reads as TGTGCTAGTGGTTCCGCTCGAGGGGCGAACACCGGGGAGCTGTTTTTT. This chain links TRBV12-5 with TRBJ2-2; either TRBD1 or TRBD2 may supply D (5 bases each). This CDR3 is 16 amino acids long. Germline values: CDR1 LGHNT, CDR2 FRNRAP. V was pared by 4 bases and J by 0 bases, with 12 bases between.

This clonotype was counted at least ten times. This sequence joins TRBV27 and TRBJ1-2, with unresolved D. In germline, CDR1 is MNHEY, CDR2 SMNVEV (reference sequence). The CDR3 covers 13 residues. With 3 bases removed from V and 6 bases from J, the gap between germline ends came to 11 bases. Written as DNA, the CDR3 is TGTGCCAGCAGTTTTTCTGCGGGAAATGGCTACACCTTC. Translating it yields CASSFSAGNGYTF.

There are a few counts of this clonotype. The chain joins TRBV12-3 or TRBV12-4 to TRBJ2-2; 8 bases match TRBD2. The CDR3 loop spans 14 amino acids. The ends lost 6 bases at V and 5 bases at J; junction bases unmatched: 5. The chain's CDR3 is CASRGTRGTGELFF. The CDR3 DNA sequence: TGTGCCAGCAGAGGGACTAGGGGAACCGGGGAGCTGTTTTTT.